These 23 T cell receptor beta chains share one sample of origin, sequenced in a study of OX40 agonist ivuxolimab in advanced cancers. The protocol was immunoSEQ multiplex PCR, while the TCRdb copy is restricted to in-frame clones and leaves out a portion. The sample yields around 49,000 clones, 87% seen once. Sample: CD4+ or CD8+ T cells sorted from blood, taken in a trial of the OX40 agonist ivuxolimab. Source of these receptors: an adult with an advanced solid tumor such as melanoma, head and neck, liver or kidney cancer.

V usage is TRBV6-6 and J usage is TRBJ2-5; D not resolved. The V gene's germline CDR1 is MNHNY and CDR2 SVGAGI (reference sequence). CDR3 size: 13 residues. Trimming left V 2 bases short and J 4 bases short, with 8 bases between. The CDR3 spells CASSYGVGETQYF. CDR3 DNA: TGTGCCAGCAGTTACGGGGTAGGAGAGACCCAGTACTTC.

The chain joins TRBV6-1 to TRBJ2-7, with D perhaps matching TRBD1 or TRBD2 (5 bases each). Deletions cut 4 bases from V and 4 bases from J, with 11 bases between. The length of the CDR3 is 13 residues. Germline CDR1 and CDR2: MNHNS and SASEGT. The DNA of the CDR3 is TGTGCCAGCAGTGGGGGGAACAGGTACGAGCAGTACTTC. It specifies CASSGGNRYEQYF.

Note on this clone: A much larger clone lies one base from this, so it may be a read error. The sample carries other DNA sequences with the same CDR3. The chain links TRBV7-9 to TRBJ1-2; the D gene is possibly TRBD1 (5 bases). V was shortened by 4 bases and J by 7 bases, with 19 bases between the two germline ends. The CDR3 contains 15 residues. Germline V gives CDR1 SEHNR, CDR2 FQNEAQ (reference sequence). CDR3 loop: CASSSSGTILSGYTF. CDR3 coding DNA: TGTGCCAGCAGCTCTAGCGGGACGATCCTCTCTGGCTACACCTTC.

The J gene is TRBJ1-2, the V gene TRBV4-1; 7 positions match TRBD1. The length of the CDR3 is 14 residues. Trimming at V came to 4 bases and at J to 6 bases, leaving 8 bases not matched to a gene. In germline, CDR1 is MGHRA, CDR2 YSYEKL. The CDR3 is CASSPQGGRNGYTF. The CDR3 DNA reads TGCGCCAGCAGCCCCCAGGGGGGGCGGAATGGCTACACCTTC.

The chain is built from TRBV7-6 and TRBJ1-5; D is unresolved. V was trimmed by 0 bases and J by 4 bases, leaving 10 bases between them. The germline V gene has CDR1 SGHVS and CDR2 FNYEAQ. The CDR3 is 15 residues long. The CDR3 nucleotides are TGTGCCAGCAGCTTAGCGCCGGGGAATAATCAGCCCCAGCATTTT. Protein sequence: CASSLAPGNNQPQHF.

The chain employs TRBV4-2 and TRBJ1-1; 8 bases align to TRBD1. Germline V lookup: CDR1 LGHNA, CDR2 YNFKEQ. This CDR3 contains 14 residues. After removal of 6 bases from V and 6 bases from J, the junction contained 9 bases not matched to a gene. The CDR3 is CASSETGGRAEAFF. DNA of the CDR3: TGTGCCAGCAGTGAAACAGGGGGTAGGGCTGAAGCTTTCTTT.

As for this clone: One end of the junction fails to match germline, which may point to a read error. Other DNA sequences from this sample encode an identical CDR3 as well. The chain employs TRBV30 and TRBJ1-1, with a possible D match to TRBD1 (6 bases). The CDR3 is 13 amino acids. CDR1 and CDR2 (germline): GTSNPN, SVGIG (reference sequence). The CDR3 DNA is TGTGCCTGGAGCGAGAGGGGGTACACTGAGGCTTTCTTT. It yields the protein CAWSERGYTEAFF.

V usage is TRBV30 and J usage is TRBJ2-3, with D unresolved. The CDR3 extends over 10 amino acids. Trimming stripped 5 bases from V and 6 bases from J, with 6 bases between. Germline V gene data show CDR1 as GTSNPN and CDR2 as SVGIG (reference sequence). The CDR3 region has the DNA TGTGCCTGGGGAGCGGATACGCAGTATTTT. Amino acids: CAWGADTQYF.

The rearrangement links TRBV6-5 to TRBJ2-1; possibly TRBD2 for D (6 bases). The V gene lost 2 bases and the J gene lost 7 bases, with 6 bases spanning the gap. The CDR3 totals 12 residues. Germline loops: CDR1 MNHEY, CDR2 SVGAGI. For the CDR3, the DNA is TGTGCCAGCAGTTACGGGACTAATGAGCAGTTCTTC. It is translated as CASSYGTNEQFF.

The V gene is TRBV18, the J gene TRBJ2-7, with 8 bases that match TRBD1. Germline V gene sequence: CDR1 KGHSH, CDR2 LQKENI. Trimming cost V 5 bases and J 1 base; bases outside gene matches: 7. CDR3 length: 15 amino acids. CDR3: CASSATGVSSYEQYF. As DNA, the CDR3 is TGTGCCAGCTCAGCGACAGGGGTTTCGTCCTACGAGCAGTACTTC.

The chain has TRBV27 and TRBJ2-7, with D maybe TRBD1 (5 bases). Trimming cost V 3 bases and J 5 bases, with 14 bases left between them. CDR1 and CDR2 (germline): MNHEY, SMNVEV (reference sequence). The CDR3 consists of 14 residues. In DNA, the CDR3 is TGTGCCAGCAGTTTGGGCAGGGCAACCCACGAGCAGTACTTC. This encodes CASSLGRATHEQYF.

The chain carries TRBV5-6 and TRBJ2-7, with 11 bases lining up with TRBD2. The length of the CDR3 is 17 residues. CDR1 SGHDT and CDR2 YYEEEE come from the germline V gene. V shed 4 bases and J 5 bases; nucleotides not matched to a gene: 14. The DNA for the CDR3 is TGTGCCAGCAGCCAACCCCATAGCGGGAGGGCCCTCCACGAGCAGTACTTC. It is translated as CASSQPHSGRALHEQYF.

The rearrangement uses TRBV7-8 and TRBJ2-7, with a possible D match to TRBD2 (6 bases). V was trimmed by 7 bases and J by 0 bases, leaving 22 bases between them. There are 17 residues in the CDR3. In germline, CDR1 is SGHVS, CDR2 FQNEAQ. CDR3: CASTLSFGGSFSYEQYF. In DNA, the CDR3 is TGTGCCAGCACCCTATCATTCGGAGGGTCGTTCTCCTACGAGCAGTACTTC.

The V call is TRBV11-2, the J call TRBJ2-7; TRBD1 is a possible D gene (5 bases). Germline lookup yields CDR1 SGHAT and CDR2 FQNNGV. This CDR3 is built from 14 residues. Trimming took 1 base from V and 0 from J, leaving 7 bases between them. The CDR3 protein is CASSLGGLSYEQYF. DNA of the CDR3: TGTGCCAGCAGCTTAGGGGGCCTCTCCTACGAGCAGTACTTC. The whole variable domain, remainder taken from reference TRBV11-2 and TRBJ2-7, is EAGVAQSPRYKIIEKRQSVAFWCNPISGHATLYWYQQILGQGPKLLIQFQNNGVVDDSQLPKDRFSAERLKGVDSTLKIQPAKLEDSAVYLCASSLGGLSYEQYFGPGTRLTVT.

The CDR3 reads CASSPRDSQWETQYF. The CDR3 region has the DNA TGTGCCAGCAGCCCGAGGGACAGTCAGTGGGAGACCCAGTACTTC. This chain uses TRBV7-3 with TRBJ2-5, with 7 bases matching TRBD1. Germline CDR1 is SGHTA and CDR2 is FQGTGA. The CDR3 contains 15 residues. Unmatched junction bases numbered 11, after V lost 5 bases and J lost 5 bases.

This chain joins TRBV30 and TRBJ2-5, with unresolved D. There are 15 residues in the CDR3. Trimming took off 2 bases at V and 3 bases at J, with 16 bases between the two ends. Germline CDR1 GTSNPN, CDR2 SVGIG (reference sequence). The CDR3 loop is CAWSSGIGSEETQYF. In DNA form, the CDR3 reads TGTGCCTGGAGTTCAGGAATAGGCTCCGAAGAGACCCAGTACTTC.

This chain links TRBV6-1 with TRBJ2-7, with TRBD2 matching over 8 bases. The CDR3 length is 15 residues. The V segment lost 5 bases and the J segment 4 bases; nucleotides outside the gene matches: 10. The germline gives CDR1 MNHNS, CDR2 SASEGT. The CDR3 DNA reads TGTGCCAGCAGTTGGTACGGGAGGGAGGCTTACGAGCAGTACTTC. Amino acid sequence: CASSWYGREAYEQYF.

This sequence joins TRBV13 and TRBJ2-7; possibly TRBD1 for D (7 bases). The CDR3 runs 17 residues. Germline assignment: CDR1 PRHDT and CDR2 FYEKMQ (reference sequence). Trimming shortened V by 1 base and J by 5 bases, and 21 bases separated the two germline ends. The CDR3 nucleotides are TGTGCCAGCAGCTTAGACGCGGTGGCGGGACAGTTCCACGAGCAGTACTTC. Residues: CASSLDAVAGQFHEQYF. Variable domain in full (rest from reference TRBV13 and TRBJ2-7): AAGVIQSPRHLIKEKRETATLKCYPIPRHDTVYWYQQGPGQDPQFLISFYEKMQSDKGSIPDRFSAQQFSDYHSELNMSSLELGDSALYFCASSLDAVAGQFHEQYFGPGTRLTVT.

The CDR3 nucleotides read TGTGCCTGGAGTGTATTCACAGGGACTGATAGTGAAGCTTTCTTT. Translated: CAWSVFTGTDSEAFF. The rearrangement joins TRBV30 to TRBJ1-1; the D gene is possibly TRBD1 (6 bases). The V and J ends lost 0 bases and 7 bases respectively, with 18 bases between them. Germline CDR1 GTSNPN, CDR2 SVGIG (reference sequence). CDR3 length: 15 residues.

The chain carries TRBV6-5 and TRBJ2-2; weak D call: TRBD2 (5 bases). V was cut by 6 bases and J by 4 bases, with 12 bases left in between. Germline-derived CDR1 and CDR2 are MNHEY and SVGAGI. CDR3 length equals 14 residues. The CDR3: CASRGDWTTGELFF. In DNA, the CDR3 is TGTGCCAGCAGGGGAGACTGGACCACCGGGGAGCTGTTTTTT.

The CDR3 sequence: CAWQLGGGSYGYTF. The DNA of the CDR3 is TGTGCCTGGCAACTTGGGGGTGGAAGCTATGGCTACACCTTC. The rearrangement links TRBV30 to TRBJ1-2; maybe TRBD1 (5 bases). The length of the CDR3 is 14 residues. Germline V gene lookup returns CDR1 GTSNPN and CDR2 SVGIG (reference sequence). Trimming removed 5 bases at V and 4 bases at J, with 17 bases between.

The gene calls are TRBV9 and TRBJ2-7; D could derive from TRBD1 or TRBD2 (5 bases each). V shed 2 bases and J shed 0 bases, with 12 bases lying between them. CDR1 and CDR2 from the germline V gene are SGDLS and YYNGEE. This CDR3 has 15 amino acids. CDR3 region: CASSVSGLTSYEQYF. In DNA form, the CDR3 reads TGTGCCAGCAGCGTTTCGGGGCTGACCTCCTACGAGCAGTACTTC.

V usage is TRBV9 and J usage is TRBJ2-1; tentative D call: TRBD2 (6 bases). Germline V CDR1 and CDR2: SGDLS, YYNGEE. V shed 4 bases and J shed 10 bases, with 21 bases lying between them. The CDR3 totals 15 residues. CDR3 in amino acids: CASSPPEGREDEQFF. The CDR3 DNA follows: TGTGCCAGCAGCCCCCCGGAGGGGCGAGAGGACGAGCAGTTCTTC. Variable domain in full (rest from reference TRBV9 and TRBJ2-1): DSGVTQTPKHLITATGQRVTLRCSPRSGDLSVYWYQQSLDQGLQFLIQYYNGEERAKGNILERFSAQQFPDLHSELNLSSLELGDSALYFCASSPPEGREDEQFFGPGTRLTVL.